This entry concerns a single T cell receptor beta chain. Its specificity is unknown. This entry belongs to a study of T cell repertoires in cytomegalovirus infection. Study summary: CMV infection together with matching HLA type was indicated by public TCR beta signatures. Points from the study as a whole: Accumulated public TCR beta family frequency recognized individuals carrying CMV together with the relevant HLA.

TCRdb re-called the reads with MiXCR, one entry per CDR3 protein. Of approximately 730,000 distinct CDR3 sequences in the sample, around 31% were seen once. CDR3 length: 12 residues. Trimming pared 8 bases from V and 3 bases from J, leaving 10 bases between. The chain carries TRBV12-3 or TRBV12-4 and TRBJ1-1; tentatively, D is TRBD1 (6 bases). The sequenced sample was cultured PBMCs, obtained from culture after CMV antigen stimulation. The receptor's source is a human donor in good health (CMV status not recorded). Some clones in this sample may be carry-over from other donors' samples. CDR3 protein: CASGGGYTEAFF. CDR3 DNA: TGTGCCAGCGGAGGGGGGTACACTGAAGCTTTCTTT.